What follows describes a single TCR beta chain. The CDR3 extends over 15 amino acids. J lost 7 bases, V lost 3 bases, and 11 bases had no gene match. Germline CDR1 reads DFQATT; CDR2 reads SNEGSKA (reference sequence). This sample is part of a study of response to subunit inactivated influenza vaccine. TCRdb itself ran the RT-PCR reads through MiXCR, one entry per CDR3 protein. The table shows around 490,000 distinct CDR3 sequences, with around 8% occurring only once. This receptor was taken from a man aged 45 to 70 who received an inactivated influenza vaccine. Material: PBMCs from blood, obtained 23 months after vaccination. This chain uses TRBV20-1 with TRBJ1-2; 10 bases map to TRBD1. The CDR3 sequence is CSARGGDRGDSGYTF. The CDR3 nucleotides are TGCAGTGCTAGGGGAGGGGACAGGGGAGATAGTGGCTACACCTTC.